A selection of T cell receptor beta chains follows, all from one sample in a study of blood T cell repertoires in COVID-19. Generated by immunoSEQ multiplex PCR, the TCRdb table keeps only in-frame clones and is missing some. The sample contains more than 200,000 clones, roughly 87% of which appear only once. Sequencing input: PBMCs or T cells enriched from blood (not recorded which). The receptors derive from a man younger than 40 who had recovered from COVID-19. CDR3s include the opening cysteine and the closing phenylalanine or tryptophan. Fields, in order: clone size, J gene, V gene, CDR3 protein. The size of a clone is reported for some rows only, either as once, few or many, or as a class for expanded clones.

few | TRBJ2-7 | TRBV7-2 | CASSLDSGYYEQYF
NA | TRBJ1-2 | TRBV18 | CASSPRGGDGYTF
NA | TRBJ1-3 | TRBV6-5 | CASGPSGNTIYF
once | TRBJ2-5 | TRBV28 | CASSLGPQYF
NA | TRBJ1-1 | TRBV30 | CACLIRRPPLNTEAFF
NA | TRBJ2-7 | TRBV2 | CASSDQGRAYEQYF
NA | TRBJ2-7 | TRBV10-3 | CATIRTSENYEQYF
NA | TRBJ2-3 | TRBV24-1 | CATSDLARGDTQYF
NA | TRBJ2-2 | TRBV28 | CASNSPGQGGGELFF
NA | TRBJ2-2 | TRBV10-2 | CASSGAVRELFF
few | TRBJ2-5 | TRBV6-2/TRBV6-3 | CASSSGPGARETQYF
NA | TRBJ1-1 | TRBV9 | CASSVGVTDTEAFF
once | TRBJ1-5 | TRBV18 | CASSPAYSNQPQHF
NA | TRBJ1-2 | TRBV19 | CAIRDSPLGYGYTF